The clone carrying this TCR beta chain was counted a single time. Its cognate antigen is unknown. The CDR3 is 11 amino acids. V lost 4 bases, J lost 1 base, and 1 base lay in between. Germline CDR1 is MGHDK and CDR2 is SYGVNS. The treatment was: roughly 10-day PBMC culture with coronavirus spike peptide pools or control peptides (ViraFEST assay). TCR sequencing followed the expansion of antigen-specific T cells with peptide pools in ViraFEST. Once obtained from cultured CD4+ T cells, the DNA was sequenced using the Oncomine TCR Beta short-read assay. Using its own MiXCR run on the PCR reads, TCRdb lists one record per CDR3 protein. The sample has thousands of distinct CDR3 sequences; around 74% are singletons. The data were taken from a study of vaccination and CD4 T cells after COVID-19. Study details: According to the study, participants were given two doses of BNT162b2 or mRNA-1273 vaccine. Stimuli were overlapping spike peptide pools of SARS-CoV-2 and three common cold coronaviruses (HCoV-NL63, HCoV-OC43, HCoV-229E). Either a CEFX pool, an HIV-1 Nef pool, or no peptide was added to control cultures.

Sequencing was performed on CD4+ T cells from blood, cultured in vitro. This TCR was sampled from a human donor who had recovered from COVID-19. The chain links TRBV25-1 to TRBJ1-1; no firm D call. The CDR3 sequence is CASSANTEAFF. Written as DNA, the CDR3 is TGTGCCAGCAGTGCGAACACTGAAGCTTTCTTT.